This T cell receptor (beta chain) emerged from a study of cytomegalovirus exposure and HLA in healthy donors. Overall study results and limits: Most observed TCR sequences were rare, whereas some public TCRs were detected in many donors.

It was with 60 Vbeta and 13 Jbeta primers that the PCR ran. TCRdb's table, derived via immunoSEQ multiplex PCR, lists solely in-frame clones and lacks some. The table lists over 110,000 clones, around 82% of them singletons. As regards this clone: The antigen remains undetermined.

The germline V gene has CDR1 MNHEY and CDR2 SMNVEV (reference sequence). J gave up 8 bases and V 8 bases, and 11 bases lay outside the gene matches. The CDR3 length is 13 residues. Source material: PBMCs. The J gene is TRBJ1-2, the V gene TRBV27; the match to TRBD1 covers 7 bases. The source of this sequence is a woman aged 40 to 50 in good health and CMV-seropositive. Here the CDR3 DNA reads TGTGCCAGCCGGGACAGTACAAAGGGGGGCTACACCTTC. Translated, it gives CASRDSTKGGYTF.